Described below is a single T cell receptor beta chain sequence and its context. The assay was immunoSEQ multiplex PCR, and TCRdb's table has in-frame clones only and misses some. Found here are fewer than 250,000 clones, approximately 90% of them singletons; the top ten hold 1.8%. The CDR3 totals 13 residues. V lost 5 bases, J lost 11 bases, and 15 bases lay in between. Germline CDR1 and CDR2: SGHVS and FNYEAQ. The sample originates from a study of control samples from healthy donors and cancer patients. The chain carries TRBV7-6 and TRBJ1-4; unclear D gene. The receptor's source is a young man in good health. Sequences were obtained from blood. The CDR3 nucleotides read TGTGCCAGCAGCGCTTCTACGACCGGGAAACTGTTTTTT. This codes for CASSASTTGKLFF. Full variable domain (rest looked up from reference TRBV7-6 and TRBJ1-4): GAGVSQSPRYKVTKRGQDVALRCDPISGHVSLYWYRQALGQGPEFLTYFNYEAQQDKSGLPNDRFSAERPEGSISTLTIQRTEQRDSAMYRCASSASTTGKLFFGSGTQLSVL.